A selection of T cell receptor beta chains follows, all from one sample in a study of cytomegalovirus exposure and HLA in healthy donors. The protocol was immunoSEQ multiplex PCR, while the TCRdb copy is restricted to in-frame clones and leaves out a portion. The sample shows tens of thousands of clones, around three quarters of them seen only once. Sequences were obtained from PBMCs. Receptors originate from a man aged 45 to 65 in good health and CMV-seronegative. The CDR3 runs from the conserved cysteine through the conserved F or W. A D gene is named only where the DNA matches it firmly. Size is omitted from some rows. Given values are once, few, many or a class for expanded clones.

J gene: TRBJ2-7
V gene: TRBV5-6
D gene: .
clone size: .
CDR3 protein: CASSLAGVGAYEQYF
CDR3 DNA: TGTGCCAGCAGCTTGGCCGGGGTAGGAGCCTACGAGCAGTACTTC

J gene: TRBJ2-7
V gene: TRBV6-1
D gene: .
clone size: .
CDR3 protein: CASSTQGGFSYEQYF
CDR3 DNA: TGTGCCAGCAGCACCCAGGGGGGATTCTCCTACGAGCAGTACTTC

J gene: TRBJ1-4
V gene: TRBV4-1
D gene: .
clone size: .
CDR3 protein: CASSPGGHKLFF
CDR3 DNA: TGCGCCAGCAGCCCCGGCGGACACAAACTGTTTTTT

J gene: TRBJ1-4
V gene: TRBV19
D gene: TRBD1
clone size: few
CDR3 protein: CASSATGAPNEKLFF
CDR3 DNA: TGTGCCAGTAGTGCGACAGGGGCACCTAATGAAAAACTGTTTTTT

J gene: TRBJ2-3
V gene: TRBV6-5
D gene: TRBD1
clone size: .
CDR3 protein: CASSYSSDRATDTQYF
CDR3 DNA: TGTGCCAGCAGTTACTCGAGTGACAGGGCCACAGATACGCAGTATTTT

J gene: TRBJ2-7
V gene: TRBV19
D gene: TRBD1
clone size: .
CDR3 protein: CASKDNRGPYEQYF
CDR3 DNA: TGTGCCAGTAAGGACAACAGGGGACCCTACGAGCAGTACTTC

J gene: TRBJ2-1
V gene: TRBV6-5
D gene: TRBD2
clone size: .
CDR3 protein: CASTKGLAGGYEQFF
CDR3 DNA: TGTGCCAGCACCAAGGGCCTAGCGGGAGGCTATGAGCAGTTCTTC

J gene: TRBJ2-2
V gene: TRBV28
D gene: TRBD1
clone size: .
CDR3 protein: CASSSLKTGGGGELFF
CDR3 DNA: TGTGCCAGCAGTTCCCTAAAGACAGGGGGTGGCGGGGAGCTGTTTTTT

J gene: TRBJ2-7
V gene: TRBV27
D gene: TRBD1
clone size: .
CDR3 protein: CASSLYWDSTYEQYF
CDR3 DNA: TGTGCCAGCAGTTTATACTGGGACAGCACCTACGAGCAGTACTTC

J gene: TRBJ1-4
V gene: TRBV11-2
D gene: TRBD1
clone size: once
CDR3 protein: CASSSTGGVKLFF
CDR3 DNA: TGTGCCAGCAGCTCCACAGGGGGCGTAAAACTGTTTTTT

J gene: TRBJ1-2
V gene: TRBV30
D gene: TRBD1
clone size: .
CDR3 protein: CAWSTRGTGKNYGYTF
CDR3 DNA: TGTGCCTGGAGTACCCGGGGGACAGGGAAAAACTATGGCTACACCTTC

J gene: TRBJ1-2
V gene: TRBV19
D gene: .
clone size: few
CDR3 protein: CASSTTGYPPYGYTF
CDR3 DNA: TGTGCCAGTAGTACTACAGGGTATCCTCCCTATGGCTACACCTTC

J gene: TRBJ2-7
V gene: TRBV6-1
D gene: .
clone size: .
CDR3 protein: CASSAYRDHYEQYF
CDR3 DNA: TGTGCCAGCAGTGCGTACAGGGACCACTACGAGCAGTACTTC

J gene: TRBJ1-2
V gene: TRBV19
D gene: TRBD1
clone size: .
CDR3 protein: CASSDRGDYGYTF
CDR3 DNA: TGTGCCAGTAGTGACAGGGGGGACTATGGCTACACCTTC

J gene: TRBJ2-7
V gene: TRBV6-5
D gene: .
clone size: .
CDR3 protein: CASSPILQVYEQYF
CDR3 DNA: TGTGCCAGCAGCCCTATTTTACAGGTCTACGAGCAGTACTTC

J gene: TRBJ2-6
V gene: TRBV27
D gene: .
clone size: few
CDR3 protein: CASSLFRSGANVLTF
CDR3 DNA: TGTGCCAGCAGTTTATTCCGCTCTGGGGCCAACGTCCTGACTTTC

J gene: TRBJ2-6
V gene: TRBV30
D gene: TRBD1
clone size: .
CDR3 protein: CAWRMTGGVGANVLTF
CDR3 DNA: TGTGCCTGGAGAATGACAGGGGGAGTTGGGGCCAACGTCCTGACTTTC

J gene: TRBJ2-3
V gene: TRBV27
D gene: .
clone size: .
CDR3 protein: CASSLRERDTQYF
CDR3 DNA: TGTGCCAGCAGTTTAAGGGAGCGGGATACGCAGTATTTT

J gene: TRBJ2-7
V gene: TRBV29-1
D gene: TRBD1
clone size: .
CDR3 protein: CSVAQDRGREQYF
CDR3 DNA: TGCAGCGTTGCCCAAGACAGGGGGCGCGAGCAGTACTTC

J gene: TRBJ1-1
V gene: TRBV4-3
D gene: TRBD1
clone size: few
CDR3 protein: CASSQRQGVGGTEAFF
CDR3 DNA: TGCGCCAGCAGCCAACGACAGGGAGTAGGAGGCACTGAAGCTTTCTTT

J gene: TRBJ2-1
V gene: TRBV7-6
D gene: TRBD2
clone size: .
CDR3 protein: CASSLWTSGVNEQFF
CDR3 DNA: TGTGCCAGCAGCTTATGGACTAGCGGGGTTAATGAGCAGTTCTTC

J gene: TRBJ1-5
V gene: TRBV19
D gene: TRBD1
clone size: .
CDR3 protein: CASRMDRANQPQHF
CDR3 DNA: TGTGCCAGTAGAATGGACAGGGCAAATCAGCCCCAGCATTTT

J gene: TRBJ1-1
V gene: TRBV6-1
D gene: TRBD1
clone size: .
CDR3 protein: CASSGVDRVRAFF
CDR3 DNA: TGTGCCAGCAGTGGGGTAGACAGGGTAAGGGCTTTCTTT

J gene: TRBJ1-1
V gene: TRBV28
D gene: .
clone size: .
CDR3 protein: CACEGDTEAFF
CDR3 DNA: TGTGCCTGCGAGGGGGACACTGAAGCTTTCTTT

J gene: TRBJ1-3
V gene: TRBV30
D gene: .
clone size: .
CDR3 protein: CAWNGGAQPPGNTIYF
CDR3 DNA: TGTGCCTGGAATGGGGGGGCGCAACCCCCTGGAAACACCATATATTTT

J gene: TRBJ2-2
V gene: TRBV6-4
D gene: TRBD1
clone size: .
CDR3 protein: CASSRQGAFGTGELFF
CDR3 DNA: TGTGCCAGCAGTAGACAGGGCGCATTTGGGACCGGGGAGCTGTTTTTT

J gene: TRBJ2-7
V gene: TRBV28
D gene: .
clone size: .
CDR3 protein: CASSSREELTYEQYF
CDR3 DNA: TGTGCCAGCAGCTCCAGGGAAGAGCTTACCTACGAGCAGTACTTC

J gene: TRBJ2-6
V gene: TRBV7-9
D gene: .
clone size: few
CDR3 protein: CASSSISGANVLTF
CDR3 DNA: TGTGCCAGCAGCTCCATCTCTGGGGCCAACGTCCTGACTTTC

J gene: TRBJ1-1
V gene: TRBV7-3
D gene: .
clone size: .
CDR3 protein: CASSSQVNTEAFF
CDR3 DNA: TGTGCCAGCAGCTCACAGGTTAACACTGAAGCTTTCTTT

J gene: TRBJ2-7
V gene: TRBV9
D gene: .
clone size: once
CDR3 protein: CASSVGPSSTYEQYF
CDR3 DNA: TGTGCCAGCAGCGTAGGCCCTAGCTCCACCTACGAGCAGTACTTC

J gene: TRBJ2-7
V gene: TRBV2
D gene: .
clone size: .
CDR3 protein: CASSERSSYEQYF
CDR3 DNA: TGTGCCAGCAGTGAAAGGAGTTCCTACGAGCAGTACTTC

J gene: TRBJ2-3
V gene: TRBV7-3
D gene: .
clone size: .
CDR3 protein: CASSLVYTDTQYF
CDR3 DNA: TGTGCCAGCAGCTTAGTCTACACAGATACGCAGTATTTT

J gene: TRBJ1-2
V gene: TRBV19
D gene: .
clone size: .
CDR3 protein: CASTSKGRAANYGYTF
CDR3 DNA: TGTGCCAGTACCTCCAAGGGGAGGGCCGCTAACTATGGCTACACCTTC

J gene: TRBJ2-7
V gene: TRBV6-5
D gene: TRBD1
clone size: .
CDR3 protein: CASRDPGGAFYEQYF
CDR3 DNA: TGTGCCAGCAGAGACCCAGGGGGCGCTTTTTACGAGCAGTACTTC

J gene: TRBJ1-1
V gene: TRBV10-3
D gene: .
clone size: .
CDR3 protein: CASRLGTEAFF
CDR3 DNA: TGTGCCTCTAGGCTGGGCACTGAAGCTTTCTTT

J gene: TRBJ1-2
V gene: TRBV7-2
D gene: TRBD1
clone size: .
CDR3 protein: CASSPDRGGYGYTF
CDR3 DNA: TGTGCCAGCAGCCCCGACAGGGGCGGCTATGGCTACACCTTC

J gene: TRBJ2-3
V gene: TRBV5-1
D gene: .
clone size: once
CDR3 protein: CASSLDTGTDTQYF
CDR3 DNA: TGCGCCAGCAGCTTGGACACAGGCACAGATACGCAGTATTTT

J gene: TRBJ1-2
V gene: TRBV2
D gene: .
clone size: .
CDR3 protein: CASSEAGLTGYGYTF
CDR3 DNA: TGTGCCAGCAGTGAAGCGGGGCTCACAGGCTATGGCTACACCTTC

J gene: TRBJ2-4
V gene: TRBV9
D gene: TRBD1
clone size: .
CDR3 protein: CASTVGPGQGNIQYF
CDR3 DNA: TGTGCCAGCACCGTGGGTCCCGGACAGGGGAACATTCAGTACTTC

J gene: TRBJ1-2
V gene: TRBV5-6
D gene: .
clone size: .
CDR3 protein: CASSGIGVNYGYTF
CDR3 DNA: TGTGCCAGCAGCGGAATCGGGGTTAACTATGGCTACACCTTC

J gene: TRBJ2-7
V gene: TRBV19
D gene: TRBD2
clone size: once
CDR3 protein: CASSIDLGAGVSYEQYF
CDR3 DNA: TGTGCCAGTAGTATAGACCTCGGCGCGGGAGTTTCCTACGAGCAGTACTTC

J gene: TRBJ1-2
V gene: TRBV19
D gene: .
clone size: .
CDR3 protein: CASSIDPSKHFF
CDR3 DNA: TGTGCCAGTAGTATAGATCCATCCAAACATTTCTTC

J gene: TRBJ2-4
V gene: TRBV9
D gene: .
clone size: few
CDR3 protein: CASSVGRGWNIQYF
CDR3 DNA: TGTGCCAGCAGCGTAGGTCGGGGGTGGAACATTCAGTACTTC

J gene: TRBJ1-2
V gene: TRBV27
D gene: TRBD1
clone size: .
CDR3 protein: CASSSRDRGYGYTF
CDR3 DNA: TGTGCCAGCAGTTCCCGGGACAGGGGCTATGGCTACACCTTC

J gene: TRBJ1-1
V gene: TRBV19
D gene: .
clone size: .
CDR3 protein: CASSIDSRTANFRGTEAFF
CDR3 DNA: TGTGCCAGTAGTATTGATTCCAGGACAGCCAATTTTAGGGGAACTGAAGCTTTCTTT

J gene: TRBJ1-3
V gene: TRBV25-1
D gene: TRBD1
clone size: few
CDR3 protein: CASSEGQGLRNTIYF
CDR3 DNA: TGTGCCAGCAGTGAGGGACAGGGACTGAGAAACACCATATATTTT

J gene: TRBJ2-1
V gene: TRBV5-6
D gene: TRBD1
clone size: .
CDR3 protein: CASSLAGDRGFYNEQFF
CDR3 DNA: TGTGCCAGCAGCTTGGCGGGGGACAGGGGATTCTACAATGAGCAGTTCTTC

J gene: TRBJ2-7
V gene: TRBV29-1
D gene: TRBD1
clone size: .
CDR3 protein: CSVAGQGVYEQYF
CDR3 DNA: TGCAGCGTTGCGGGACAGGGGGTCTACGAGCAGTACTTC

J gene: TRBJ1-5
V gene: TRBV11-2
D gene: .
clone size: few
CDR3 protein: CASSSAGLDQPQHF
CDR3 DNA: TGTGCCAGCAGCTCGGCGGGTCTTGATCAGCCCCAGCATTTT

J gene: TRBJ1-4
V gene: TRBV7-9
D gene: .
clone size: .
CDR3 protein: CASSLFGEGVEKLFF
CDR3 DNA: TGTGCCAGCAGCTTATTCGGGGAGGGAGTTGAAAAACTGTTTTTT

J gene: TRBJ2-1
V gene: TRBV4-1
D gene: TRBD2
clone size: .
CDR3 protein: CASSHTTAGGYNEQFF
CDR3 DNA: TGCGCCAGCAGCCATACAACAGCGGGGGGGTACAATGAGCAGTTCTTC

J gene: TRBJ2-5
V gene: TRBV18
D gene: .
clone size: once
CDR3 protein: CASSPNYQETQYF
CDR3 DNA: TGTGCCAGCTCACCAAATTATCAAGAGACCCAGTACTTC

J gene: TRBJ1-2
V gene: TRBV11-2
D gene: .
clone size: .
CDR3 protein: CASSFRNYGYTF
CDR3 DNA: TGTGCCAGCAGCTTCCGGAACTATGGCTACACCTTC

J gene: TRBJ1-2
V gene: TRBV7-9
D gene: .
clone size: .
CDR3 protein: CASSLYGQGTYGYTF
CDR3 DNA: TGTGCCAGCAGCTTATACGGGCAGGGAACCTATGGCTACACCTTC